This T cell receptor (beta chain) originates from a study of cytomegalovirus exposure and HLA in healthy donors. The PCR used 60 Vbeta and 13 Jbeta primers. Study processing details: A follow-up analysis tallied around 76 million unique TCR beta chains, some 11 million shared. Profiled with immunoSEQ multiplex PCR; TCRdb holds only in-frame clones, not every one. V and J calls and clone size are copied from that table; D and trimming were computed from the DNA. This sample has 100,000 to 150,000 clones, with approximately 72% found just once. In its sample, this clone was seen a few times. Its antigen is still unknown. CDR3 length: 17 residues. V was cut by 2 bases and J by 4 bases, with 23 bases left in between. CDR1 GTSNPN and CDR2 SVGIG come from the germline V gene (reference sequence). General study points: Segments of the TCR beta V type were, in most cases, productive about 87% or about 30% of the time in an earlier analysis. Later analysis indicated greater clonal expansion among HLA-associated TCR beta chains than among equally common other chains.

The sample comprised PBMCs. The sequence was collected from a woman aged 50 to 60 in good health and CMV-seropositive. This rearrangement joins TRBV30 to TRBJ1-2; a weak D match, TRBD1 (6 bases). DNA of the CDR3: TGTGCCTGGAGTAACTACGAAACAGGGTCGCGGGCCTATGGCTACACCTTC. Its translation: CAWSNYETGSRAYGYTF.